These 21 T cell receptor beta chains originate from one sample sequenced in a study of cytomegalovirus exposure and HLA in healthy donors. The PCR ran on 60 Vbeta and 13 Jbeta primers. Method: immunoSEQ multiplex PCR; TCRdb's copy keeps in-frame clones and lacks some. This table has 150,000 to 200,000 clones, around four fifths appearing once. Sequencing was carried out using PBMCs. The receptors shown here come from a boy aged 2 to 10 in good health and CMV-seronegative.

The chain is built from TRBV5-1 and TRBJ2-2, with 10 bases aligning to TRBD2. Germline V gives CDR1 SGHRS, CDR2 YFSETQ. J gave up 1 base and V 2 bases, and 2 bases lay outside the gene matches. The CDR3 extends over 16 amino acids. CDR3 nucleotides: TGCGCCAGCAGCTTAGCGGGAGGGTTGAACACCGGGGAGCTGTTTTTT. This encodes CASSLAGGLNTGELFF.

CDR3 protein: CAWSVLFGSTGELFF. The CDR3 bases are TGTGCCTGGAGTGTACTATTTGGGAGCACCGGGGAGCTGTTTTTT. This chain uses TRBV30 with TRBJ2-2; possibly TRBD2 for D (5 bases). CDR3 length: 15 residues. V dropped 0 bases and J dropped 4 bases, with 12 bases sitting between them. Germline lookup yields CDR1 GTSNPN and CDR2 SVGIG (reference sequence).

The chain recombines TRBV6-5 with TRBJ1-1; D possibly corresponds to TRBD1 (5 bases). The ends were cut back, 0 bases at V and 4 bases at J, with 12 bases in the middle. Germline V CDR1 and CDR2: MNHEY, SVGAGI. The CDR3 is 15 residues long. The CDR3 spells CASSYSSRGTTEAFF. In DNA, the CDR3 is TGTGCCAGCAGTTACTCTTCAAGGGGAACCACTGAAGCTTTCTTT.

This chain joins TRBV30 and TRBJ1-2; no firm D call. The CDR3 contains 14 residues. Trimming cost V 2 bases and J 0 bases, with 10 bases left between them. The V gene's germline CDR1 is GTSNPN and CDR2 SVGIG (reference sequence). The CDR3 reads CAWSRRGSNYGYTF. The CDR3 region has the DNA TGTGCCTGGAGTCGGCGGGGTTCTAACTATGGCTACACCTTC.

V usage is TRBV5-5 and J usage is TRBJ2-5, with a tentative D call TRBD2 (5 bases). The V gene lost 1 base and the J gene lost 3 bases, with 13 bases spanning the gap. The CDR3 contains 15 residues. Germline V gene sequence: CDR1 SGHKS, CDR2 YYEKEE (reference sequence). The CDR3, as DNA: TGTGCCAGCAGCTTGCACGAGCGGTCGGAAGAGACCCAGTACTTC. It encodes CASSLHERSEETQYF.

The rearrangement uses TRBV6-1 and TRBJ1-1; D gene unclear. V was trimmed by 1 base and J by 1 base, leaving 4 bases between them. Germline CDR1 is MNHNS and CDR2 is SASEGT. CDR3 length: 13 residues. This CDR3 is CASSEVRNTEAFF. CDR3 DNA: TGTGCCAGCAGTGAAGTCAGGAACACTGAAGCTTTCTTT.

In this sample, this clone turned up once. The V gene is TRBV5-1, the J gene TRBJ2-7; D gene ambiguous. The CDR3 has 13 residues. From germline, CDR1 is SGHRS and CDR2 YFSETQ. The ends were cut back, 6 bases at V and 7 bases at J, with 17 bases in the middle. The CDR3 here is CASIPKLCWEQYF. In DNA form, the CDR3 reads TGCGCCAGCATCCCGAAGCTTTGTTGGGAGCAGTACTTC.

The chain links TRBV7-9 to TRBJ1-5; D unresolved. Germline loops: CDR1 SEHNR, CDR2 FQNEAQ (reference sequence). Trimming left V 1 base short and J 4 bases short, with 5 bases between. CDR3 length: 13 residues. The CDR3 DNA sequence: TGTGCCAGCAGCTTAGGTAAAAATCAGCCCCAGCATTTT. It yields the protein CASSLGKNQPQHF.

The genes are TRBV19 and TRBJ2-3; perhaps TRBD2 as D (5 bases). The CDR3 extends over 12 amino acids. Looked up from germline, CDR1 is LNHDA and CDR2 is SQIVND (reference sequence). V was trimmed by 2 bases and J by 9 bases, leaving 9 bases between them. The CDR3 here is CASSIPGGTQYF. CDR3 nucleotides: TGTGCCAGTAGTATACCCGGCGGGACGCAGTATTTT.

V and J are TRBV28 and TRBJ1-3; 7 bases are shared with TRBD1. Trimming took 6 bases from V and 1 from J; bases not matched to a gene: 3. CDR3 length: 14 amino acids. CDR1 MDHEN and CDR2 SYDVKM come from the germline V gene. The CDR3 region is CASRRQGSGNTIYF. DNA for the CDR3: TGTGCCAGCAGAAGACAGGGTTCTGGAAACACCATATATTTT.

The CDR3 spells CASSWGLGGGNEQFF. CDR3 sequence (DNA): TGTGCCAGCAGCTGGGGCCTGGGGGGGGGAAATGAGCAGTTCTTC. J is TRBJ2-1 and V is TRBV5-6, with 7 nucleotides matching TRBD2. V lost 3 bases to trimming and J lost 7 bases; unmatched junction nucleotides: 10. This CDR3 has 15 amino acids. In germline, CDR1 is SGHDT, CDR2 YYEEEE. Based on the CDR3 plus reference TRBV5-6 and TRBJ2-1, the full variable domain is DAGVTQSPTHLIKTRGQQVTLRCSPKSGHDTVSWYQQALGQGPQFIFQYYEEEERQRGNFPDRFSGHQFPNYSSELNVNALLLGDSALYLCASSWGLGGGNEQFFGPGTRLTVL.

J is TRBJ2-1 and V is TRBV5-6; TRBD2 aligns across 8 bases. With V trimmed by 5 bases and J by 1 base, 2 bases remained unmatched. Germline-derived CDR1 and CDR2 are SGHDT and YYEEEE. The CDR3 totals 14 residues. The CDR3 sequence is CASRSGSSYNEQFF. In DNA, the CDR3 is TGTGCCAGCAGGAGCGGGAGTTCCTACAATGAGCAGTTCTTC.

This clone was counted only a few times. The chain employs TRBV18 and TRBJ1-1, with TRBD1 matching over 10 bases. V lost 3 bases and J lost 5; bases outside the gene matches: 6. In germline, CDR1 is KGHSH, CDR2 LQKENI. The CDR3 length is 15 residues. The CDR3 reads CASSPGQGRGTEAFF. In DNA, the CDR3 is TGTGCCAGCTCACCGGGACAGGGGAGGGGAACTGAAGCTTTCTTT.

This chain connects TRBV18 to TRBJ2-1; 10 bases align to TRBD2. This CDR3 comprises 15 residues. Germline V lookup: CDR1 KGHSH, CDR2 LQKENI. Trimming removed 4 bases from V and 4 bases from J; junction bases left unmatched: 4. The CDR3 sequence: CASSLSGGAYNEQFF. DNA for the CDR3: TGTGCCAGCTCACTAAGCGGGGGGGCTTACAATGAGCAGTTCTTC.

This clone was detected only a few times. The chain is built from TRBV4-2 and TRBJ1-1; tentatively, D is TRBD1 (5 bases). The V gene's germline CDR1 is LGHNA and CDR2 YNFKEQ. This CDR3 spans 13 amino acids. V lost 3 bases and J lost 1, with 6 bases in between. The CDR3 sequence: CASSQGPNTEAFF. Here the CDR3 DNA reads TGTGCCAGCAGCCAGGGGCCGAACACTGAAGCTTTCTTT.

V usage is TRBV18 and J usage is TRBJ1-4; TRBD1 agrees at 9 bases. Germline trimming cut 4 bases from V and 5 bases from J; bases unmatched to any gene: 2. This CDR3 has 14 residues. Germline assignment: CDR1 KGHSH and CDR2 LQKENI. The CDR3 region is CASSLGQGNEKLFF. DNA of the CDR3: TGTGCCAGCTCACTGGGACAGGGAAATGAAAAACTGTTTTTT.

This clone appeared a few times. The CDR3 sequence is CAWSVTKGGGEQYF. Written as DNA, the CDR3 is TGTGCCTGGAGTGTCACAAAGGGAGGGGGAGAGCAGTACTTC. V is TRBV30 and J is TRBJ2-7; D might be TRBD2 (7 bases). CDR1 is GTSNPN and CDR2 is SVGIG in the germline V gene (reference sequence). This CDR3 has 14 residues. The V end lost 0 bases, the J end lost 7 bases, and 16 bases lay between the germline ends. The full variable domain, rest sourced from reference TRBV30 and TRBJ2-7, is SQTIHQWPATLVQPVGSPLSLECTVEGTSNPNLYWYRQAAGRGLQLLFYSVGIGQISSEVPQNLSASRPQDRQFILSSKKLLLSDSGFYLCAWSVTKGGGEQYFGPGTRLTVT.

The V and J genes are TRBV4-1 and TRBJ2-5, with D perhaps TRBD2 (6 bases). The CDR3 totals 16 residues. Germline V CDR1 and CDR2: MGHRA, YSYEKL. The germline V and J ends were trimmed by 0 bases and 5 bases, with 16 bases remaining between them. The chain's CDR3 is CASSQDPPGEGETQYF. The CDR3 DNA reads TGCGCCAGCAGCCAAGATCCCCCGGGAGAGGGGGAGACCCAGTACTTC.

The V and J genes are TRBV7-2 and TRBJ1-3; D gene uncertain. V lost 5 bases, J lost 4 bases, and 9 bases lay in between. The CDR3 loop spans 13 amino acids. CDR1 SGHTA and CDR2 FQGNSA come from the germline V gene. CDR3 in DNA: TGTGCCAGCAGCAGTGCACAGGGAAACACCATATATTTT. Translated, it gives CASSSAQGNTIYF.

The genes are TRBV15 and TRBJ1-6, with TRBD1 as a possible D gene (5 bases). Deletions cut 0 bases from V and 6 bases from J, with 9 bases between. This CDR3 comprises 15 residues. Germline V gene lookup returns CDR1 LNHNV and CDR2 YYDKDF (reference sequence). The CDR3 sequence: CATSRDKGFNSPLHF. Written as DNA, the CDR3 is TGTGCCACCAGCAGAGATAAGGGGTTTAATTCACCCCTCCACTTT.

The chain links TRBV7-9 to TRBJ2-3, with 12 bases that match TRBD2. The CDR3 has 15 residues. The germline V gene encodes CDR1 SEHNR and CDR2 FQNEAQ (reference sequence). Trimming at V came to 7 bases and at J to 2 bases, leaving 4 bases not matched to a gene. Written as DNA, the CDR3 is TGTGCCAGCACCCCTAGCGGGGGGGCCACAGATACGCAGTATTTT. Its translation: CASTPSGGATDTQYF. Full variable domain (outside the CDR3, taken from reference TRBV7-9 and TRBJ2-3): DTGVSQNPRHKITKRGQNVTFRCDPISEHNRLYWYRQTLGQGPEFLTYFQNEAQLEKSRLLSDRFSAERPKGSFSTLEIQRTEQGDSAMYLCASTPSGGATDTQYFGPGTRLTVL.